The T cell receptor (beta chain) described here comes from a study of blood T cell repertoires in COVID-19. Study-wide background: Both acute and convalescent COVID-19 samples were obtained from the United States, Italy and Spain. PBMCs, B-cell-depleted T cells, or T cells provided the cDNA or gDNA that made up the material.

Methods used by the authors: Nucleated cell number was recorded as an estimate derived from reference gene primer amplification. Clones were read by immunoSEQ multiplex PCR, and TCRdb kept only the in-frame ones, dropping some. The DNA was the basis for D and trimming; V, J and clone size are from that table. The sample carries 150,000 to 250,000 clones, almost 85% recorded once. Sequences were obtained from peripheral blood. The clonotype originates from a human donor with acute or convalescent COVID-19. The donor label of this sample is uncertain.

CDR3 sequence reads: CASRADRGRELETQYF. The CDR3 DNA follows: TGTGCCAGCAGGGCGGACAGGGGAAGGGAGTTAGAGACCCAGTACTTC. The V gene is TRBV2, the J gene TRBJ2-5; 9 bases align to TRBD1. Per germline, CDR1 SNHLY and CDR2 FYNNEI. J lost 4 bases, V lost 6 bases, and 12 bases had no gene match. This CDR3 region has 16 residues.